Listed below are T cell receptor beta chains from one sample, sequenced in a study of CD8 T cells in ankylosing spondylitis. TCRdb processed the 5' RACE reads anew with MiXCR; each CDR3 protein has one entry. The sample contains under 950,000 distinct CDR3 sequences, 15% to 20% of which appear only once. The sequencing input was blood, either unsorted or a sorted T cell fraction (not recorded which). These receptors were taken from a male donor with ankylosing spondylitis. The CDR3 runs from the conserved cysteine through the conserved F or W. A D gene is named only where the DNA matches it firmly. Not every row has a clone size; where given, it reads once, few, many or a size class.

>TRBJ2-3|-|few|TRBV11-2
TGTGCCAGCAGCTTGGAAAACCCTCTAGCGCTCCGAGACACAGATACGCAGTATTTT
CASSLENPLALRDTDTQYF
>TRBJ2-3|-|-|TRBV29-1
TGCAGCGTGGAGCCCGGGGTTGGCACAGATACGCAGTATTTT
CSVEPGVGTDTQYF
>TRBJ2-7|-|-|TRBV12-3/TRBV12-4
TGTGCCAGCAGTTTAAAGGGCAACGAGCAGTACTTC
CASSLKGNEQYF
>TRBJ1-2|TRBD1|-|TRBV20-1
TGCAGTGCTAGGGGGGACAGCACTAACTATGGCTACACCTTC
CSARGDSTNYGYTF
>TRBJ1-1|-|few|TRBV10-3
TGTGCCATCAAACAGCTGAACACTGAAGCTTTCTTT
CAIKQLNTEAFF
>TRBJ1-1|-|few|TRBV20-1
TGCAGTGCTAGAGAGCACAGGGCGAACACTGAAGCTTTCTTT
CSAREHRANTEAFF
>TRBJ1-5|-|few|TRBV9
TGTGCCAGCAGCGTAGTAAGGTTGGGGAGCAATCAGCCCCAGCATTTT
CASSVVRLGSNQPQHF
>TRBJ2-7|TRBD2|few|TRBV12-3/TRBV12-4
TGTGCCAGCAGTTTGGGTCTAGCGGGATGGTACGAGCAGTACTTC
CASSLGLAGWYEQYF
>TRBJ1-2|TRBD1|-|TRBV20-1
TGCAGTGCTTCAGGGGGCTCTGGCTACACCTTC
CSASGGSGYTF
>TRBJ2-7|TRBD2|few|TRBV28
TGTGGCAGTGCCGAAGCGGGAGGTTTCTACGAGCAGTACTTC
CGSAEAGGFYEQYF
>TRBJ1-1|-|few|TRBV28
TGTGCCAGCAGCCTGCGCTTCTCCCCAGGGATCACTGAAGCTTTCTTT
CASSLRFSPGITEAFF
>TRBJ2-7|-|-|TRBV7-9
TGTGCCAGCAGCTTAGTGGGGGACGGAGGGGAGCAGTACTTC
CASSLVGDGGEQYF
>TRBJ1-6|-|few|TRBV12-3/TRBV12-4
TGTGCCAGCAGTTTTTGGGGAGAACCCCTCCACTTT
CASSFWGEPLHF
>TRBJ1-6|-|few|TRBV3-1
TGTGCCAGCAGCCAAGTTCCAGCCTTACCTAATTCACCCCTCCACTTT
CASSQVPALPNSPLHF
>TRBJ2-2|-|-|TRBV15
TGTGCCACCAGCAGAGCCCGCCCCAGAGCCGGGGAGCTGTTTTTT
CATSRARPRAGELFF
>TRBJ2-7|-|-|TRBV5-5
TGTGCCAGCAGCTTGCTTTCAGCTGACTACGAGCAGTACTTC
CASSLLSADYEQYF
>TRBJ1-1|-|few|TRBV12-3/TRBV12-4
TGTGCCAGCAGTTTACAGGGAATTAAGAACACTGAAGCTTTCTTT
CASSLQGIKNTEAFF
>TRBJ2-3|-|-|TRBV3-1
TGTACCAGCAGCCCGAGACAGCCTAATGCCCTTAAGGGTACGCAGTATTTT
CTSSPRQPNALKGTQYF
>TRBJ2-1|-|few|TRBV6-4
TGTGCCAGCAGTGAGGCGGCCTACAATGAGCAGTTCTTC
CASSEAAYNEQFF
>TRBJ1-1|-|-|TRBV24-1
TGTGCCACCGGGCACAGGACCACCTTGAACACTGAAGCTTTCTTT
CATGHRTTLNTEAFF
>TRBJ1-3|-|many|TRBV7-2
TGTGCCAGCAGTTTGCAGGGTGGCTCTGGAAACACCATATATTTT
CASSLQGGSGNTIYF
>TRBJ2-1|-|few|TRBV27
TGTGCCAGCAGTTTATACCCCAGCGGGTCCACCTCCTACAATGAGCAGTTCTTC
CASSLYPSGSTSYNEQFF
>TRBJ2-1|TRBD1|few|TRBV7-7
TGTGCTAGCAGCTCGGACAGGGGCGAATACAATGAGCAGTTCTTC
CASSSDRGEYNEQFF
>TRBJ2-1|-|-|TRBV28
TGTGCCAGCCTCTCCTTTGGCGGGCGGTACAATGAGCAGTTCTTC
CASLSFGGRYNEQFF
>TRBJ1-1|-|-|TRBV4-1
TGCGCCAGCAGCCAAGATGTGTTAGACACTGAAGCTTTCTTT
CASSQDVLDTEAFF
>TRBJ1-4|-|few|TRBV4-1
TGCGCCAGCAGCCAAGAAGGGGGGGATGAAAAACTGTTTTTT
CASSQEGGDEKLFF